This T cell receptor (beta chain) was identified in a study of CD8 T cells in ankylosing spondylitis. This clonotype was recorded at least ten times. Its matching antigen is unknown. Findings and caveats of the study: The authors reported significant enrichment of disease-linked clones in matched ankylosing spondylitis synovial fluid. What appeared characteristic of ankylosing spondylitis blood was a TCR beta motif of under 10 highly homologous variants. Disease-linked clones had a CD8+ phenotype and relatively low frequency in peripheral blood. Earlier authors reported some of these motif variants in reactive arthritis synovial fluid and blood.

Germline CDR1 and CDR2: PRHDT and FYEKMQ (reference sequence). Trimming removed 3 bases from V and 0 bases from J, with 6 bases in between. This CDR3 comprises 15 residues. Via MiXCR, TCRdb re-called the 5' RACE reads, giving one row per CDR3 protein. The table lists 250,000 or so distinct CDR3 sequences, about 24% of them singletons. The sequence came from a male donor with ankylosing spondylitis or in good health (not recorded which). Input material: blood, either unsorted or a sorted T cell fraction (not recorded which). The gene calls are TRBV13 and TRBJ2-6; D unresolved. The CDR3, as DNA: TGTGCCAGCAGCTTCGGATTCTCTGGGGCCAACGTCCTGACTTTC. It is translated as CASSFGFSGANVLTF.